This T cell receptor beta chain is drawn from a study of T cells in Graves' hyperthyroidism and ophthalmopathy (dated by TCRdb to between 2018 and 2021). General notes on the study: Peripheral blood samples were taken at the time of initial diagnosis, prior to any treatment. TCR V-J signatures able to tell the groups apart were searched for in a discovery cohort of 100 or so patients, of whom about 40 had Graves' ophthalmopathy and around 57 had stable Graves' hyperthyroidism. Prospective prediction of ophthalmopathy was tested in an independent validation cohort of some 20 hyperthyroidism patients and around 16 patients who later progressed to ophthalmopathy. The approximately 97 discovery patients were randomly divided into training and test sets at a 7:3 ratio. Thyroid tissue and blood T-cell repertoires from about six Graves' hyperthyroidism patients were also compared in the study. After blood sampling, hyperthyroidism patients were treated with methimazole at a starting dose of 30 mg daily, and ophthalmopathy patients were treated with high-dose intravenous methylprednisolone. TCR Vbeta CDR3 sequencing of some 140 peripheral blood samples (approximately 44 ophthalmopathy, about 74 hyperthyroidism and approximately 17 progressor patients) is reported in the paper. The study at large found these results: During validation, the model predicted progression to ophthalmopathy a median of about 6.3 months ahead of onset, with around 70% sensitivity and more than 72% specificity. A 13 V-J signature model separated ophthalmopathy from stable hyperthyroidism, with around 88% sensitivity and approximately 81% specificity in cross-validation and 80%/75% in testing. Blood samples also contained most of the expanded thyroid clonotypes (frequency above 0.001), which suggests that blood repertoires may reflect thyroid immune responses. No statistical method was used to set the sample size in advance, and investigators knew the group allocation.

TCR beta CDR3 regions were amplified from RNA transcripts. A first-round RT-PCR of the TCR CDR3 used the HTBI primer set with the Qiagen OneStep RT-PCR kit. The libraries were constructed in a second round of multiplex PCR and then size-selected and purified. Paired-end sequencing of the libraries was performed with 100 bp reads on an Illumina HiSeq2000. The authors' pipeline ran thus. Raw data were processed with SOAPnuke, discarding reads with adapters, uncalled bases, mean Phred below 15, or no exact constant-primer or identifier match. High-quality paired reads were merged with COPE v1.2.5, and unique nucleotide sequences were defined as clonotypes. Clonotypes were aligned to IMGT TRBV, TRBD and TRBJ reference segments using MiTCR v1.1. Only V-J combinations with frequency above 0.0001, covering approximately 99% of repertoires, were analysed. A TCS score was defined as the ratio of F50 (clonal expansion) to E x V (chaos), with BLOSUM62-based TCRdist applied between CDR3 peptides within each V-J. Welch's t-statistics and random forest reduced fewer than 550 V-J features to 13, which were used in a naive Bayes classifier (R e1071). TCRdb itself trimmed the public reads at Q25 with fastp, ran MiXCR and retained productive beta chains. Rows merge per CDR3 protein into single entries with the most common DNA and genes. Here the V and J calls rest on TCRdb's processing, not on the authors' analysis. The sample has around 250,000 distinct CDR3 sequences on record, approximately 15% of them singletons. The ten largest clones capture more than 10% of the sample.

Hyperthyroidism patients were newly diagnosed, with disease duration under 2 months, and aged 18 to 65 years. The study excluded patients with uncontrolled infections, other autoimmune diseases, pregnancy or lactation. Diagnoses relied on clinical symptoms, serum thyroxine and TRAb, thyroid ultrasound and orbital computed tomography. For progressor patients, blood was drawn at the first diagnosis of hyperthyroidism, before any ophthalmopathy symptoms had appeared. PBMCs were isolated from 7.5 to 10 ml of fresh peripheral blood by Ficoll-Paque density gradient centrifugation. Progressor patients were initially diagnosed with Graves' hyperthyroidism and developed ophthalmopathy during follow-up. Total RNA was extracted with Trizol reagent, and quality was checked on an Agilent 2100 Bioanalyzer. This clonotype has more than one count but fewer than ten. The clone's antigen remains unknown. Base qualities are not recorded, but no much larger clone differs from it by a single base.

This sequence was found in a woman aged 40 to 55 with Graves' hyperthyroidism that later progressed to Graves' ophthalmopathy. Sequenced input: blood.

The bases are TGCAGTGCTCGTCCCGGTTGGGCTAGCGGGAGTAGTCCGATGAACACCGGGGAGCTGTTTTTT. It is translated as CSARPGWASGSSPMNTGELFF. The V and J genes are TRBV20-1 and TRBJ2-2; TRBD2 fits 10 bases in the junction. Unmatched junction bases come to 22, with V trimmed by 5 bases and J by 1 base. CDR1 and CDR2 were assigned from the germline V gene (reference sequence) as DFQATT and SNEGSKA. The CDR3 numbers 21 residues from cysteine through phenylalanine. The DNA shown is the 63-base CDR3, in frame from base 1.